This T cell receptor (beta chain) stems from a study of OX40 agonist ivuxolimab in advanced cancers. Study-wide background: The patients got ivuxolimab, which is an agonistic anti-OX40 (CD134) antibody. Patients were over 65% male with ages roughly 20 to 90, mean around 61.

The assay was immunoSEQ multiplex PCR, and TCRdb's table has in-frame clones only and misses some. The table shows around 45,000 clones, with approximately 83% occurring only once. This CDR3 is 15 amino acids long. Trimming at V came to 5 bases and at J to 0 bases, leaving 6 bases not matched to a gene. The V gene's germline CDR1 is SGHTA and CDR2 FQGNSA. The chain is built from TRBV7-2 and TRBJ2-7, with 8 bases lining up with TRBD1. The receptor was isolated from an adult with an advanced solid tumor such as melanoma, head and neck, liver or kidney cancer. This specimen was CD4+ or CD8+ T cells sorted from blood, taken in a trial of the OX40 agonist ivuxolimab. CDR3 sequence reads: CASSETGGSSYEQYF. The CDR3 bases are TGTGCCAGCAGCGAAACAGGGGGGAGCTCCTACGAGCAGTACTTC.